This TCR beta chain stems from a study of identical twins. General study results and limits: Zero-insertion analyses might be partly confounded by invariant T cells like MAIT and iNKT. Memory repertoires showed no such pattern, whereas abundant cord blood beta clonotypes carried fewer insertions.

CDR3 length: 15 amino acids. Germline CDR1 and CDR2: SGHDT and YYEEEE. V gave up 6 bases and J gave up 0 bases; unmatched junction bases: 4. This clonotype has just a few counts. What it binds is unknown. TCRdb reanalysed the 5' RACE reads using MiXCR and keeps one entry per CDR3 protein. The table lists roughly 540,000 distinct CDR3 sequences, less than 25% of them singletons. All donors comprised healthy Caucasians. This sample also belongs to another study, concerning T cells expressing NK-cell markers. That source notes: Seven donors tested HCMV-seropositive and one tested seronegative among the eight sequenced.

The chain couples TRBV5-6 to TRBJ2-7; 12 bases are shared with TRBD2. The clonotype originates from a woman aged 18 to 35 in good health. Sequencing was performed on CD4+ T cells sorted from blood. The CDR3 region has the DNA TGTGCCAGCACCCGACTAGCGGGGGCCTCCTACGAGCAGTACTTC. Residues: CASTRLAGASYEQYF.